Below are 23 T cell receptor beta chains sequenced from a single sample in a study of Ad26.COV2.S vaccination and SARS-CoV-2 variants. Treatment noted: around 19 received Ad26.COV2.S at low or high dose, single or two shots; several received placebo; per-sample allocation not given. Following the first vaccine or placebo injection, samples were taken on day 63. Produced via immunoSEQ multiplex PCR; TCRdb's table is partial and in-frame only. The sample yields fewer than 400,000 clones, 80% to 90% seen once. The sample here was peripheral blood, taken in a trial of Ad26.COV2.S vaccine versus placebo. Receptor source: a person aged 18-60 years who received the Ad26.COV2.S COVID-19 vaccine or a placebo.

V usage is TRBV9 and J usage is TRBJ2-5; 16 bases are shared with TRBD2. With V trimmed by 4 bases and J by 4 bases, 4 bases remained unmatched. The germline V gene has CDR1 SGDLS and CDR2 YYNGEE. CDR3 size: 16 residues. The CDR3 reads CASSIGTSGGAETQYF. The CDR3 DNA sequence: TGTGCCAGCAGCATCGGGACTAGCGGGGGGGCAGAGACCCAGTACTTC.

The CDR3 bases are TGCGCCAGCAGTCAACAGGGTGGGAACACTGAAGCTTTCTTT. Residues: CASSQQGGNTEAFF. The rearrangement links TRBV5-1 to TRBJ1-1; D is perhaps TRBD1 (6 bases). This CDR3 contains 14 residues. V was pared by 5 bases and J by 1 base, with 12 bases between. Germline V lookup: CDR1 SGHRS, CDR2 YFSETQ.

The CDR3 spells CAWSLRGDQPQHF. The DNA for the CDR3 is TGTGCCTGGAGTCTCCGAGGGGATCAGCCCCAGCATTTT. The chain recombines TRBV30 with TRBJ1-5; perhaps TRBD1 as D (5 bases). The CDR3 contains 13 residues. The V end lost 2 bases, the J end lost 5 bases, and 10 bases lay between the germline ends. Per germline, CDR1 GTSNPN and CDR2 SVGIG (reference sequence). Full variable domain (remainder filled in from reference TRBV30 and TRBJ1-5): SQTIHQWPATLVQPVGSPLSLECTVEGTSNPNLYWYRQAAGRGLQLLFYSVGIGQISSEVPQNLSASRPQDRQFILSSKKLLLSDSGFYLCAWSLRGDQPQHFGDGTRLSIL.

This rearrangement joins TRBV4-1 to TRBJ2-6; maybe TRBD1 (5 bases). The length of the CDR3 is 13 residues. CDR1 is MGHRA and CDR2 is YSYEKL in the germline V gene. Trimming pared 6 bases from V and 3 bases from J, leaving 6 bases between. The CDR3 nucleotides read TGCGCCAGCAGGACAGTTGGGGCCAACGTCCTGACTTTC. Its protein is CASRTVGANVLTF.

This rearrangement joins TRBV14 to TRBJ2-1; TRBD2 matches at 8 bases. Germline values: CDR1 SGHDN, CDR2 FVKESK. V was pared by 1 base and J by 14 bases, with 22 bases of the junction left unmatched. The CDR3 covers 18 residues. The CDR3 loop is CASSQATSGGLHTMRKFF. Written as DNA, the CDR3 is TGTGCCAGCAGCCAAGCGACGAGCGGGGGACTGCACACAATGAGGAAGTTCTTC.

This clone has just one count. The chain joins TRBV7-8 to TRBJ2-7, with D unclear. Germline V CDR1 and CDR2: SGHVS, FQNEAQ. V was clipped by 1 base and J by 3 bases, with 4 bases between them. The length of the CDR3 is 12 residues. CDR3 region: CASSLGSYEQYF. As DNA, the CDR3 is TGTGCCAGCAGCTTAGGAAGCTACGAGCAGTACTTC.

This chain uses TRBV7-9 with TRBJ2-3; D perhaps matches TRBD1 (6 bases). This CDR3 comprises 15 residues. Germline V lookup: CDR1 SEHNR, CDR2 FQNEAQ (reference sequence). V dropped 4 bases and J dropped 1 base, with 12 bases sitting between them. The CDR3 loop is CASSYGQSGTDTQYF. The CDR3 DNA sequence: TGTGCCAGCAGCTATGGACAGTCCGGCACAGATACGCAGTATTTT.

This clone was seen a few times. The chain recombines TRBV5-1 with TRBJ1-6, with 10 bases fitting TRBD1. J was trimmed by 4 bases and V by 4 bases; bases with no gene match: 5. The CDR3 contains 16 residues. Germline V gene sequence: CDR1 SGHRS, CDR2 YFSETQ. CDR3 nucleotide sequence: TGCGCCAGCAGCATCGGGACAGGGGCTTATAATTCACCCCTCCACTTT. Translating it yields CASSIGTGAYNSPLHF.

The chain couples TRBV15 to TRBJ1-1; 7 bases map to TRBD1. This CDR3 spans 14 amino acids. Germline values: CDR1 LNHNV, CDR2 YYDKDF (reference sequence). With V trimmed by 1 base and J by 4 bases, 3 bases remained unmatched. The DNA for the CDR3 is TGTGCCACCAGCAGAGGGGCAGGGGGCACTGAAGCTTTCTTT. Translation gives CATSRGAGGTEAFF.

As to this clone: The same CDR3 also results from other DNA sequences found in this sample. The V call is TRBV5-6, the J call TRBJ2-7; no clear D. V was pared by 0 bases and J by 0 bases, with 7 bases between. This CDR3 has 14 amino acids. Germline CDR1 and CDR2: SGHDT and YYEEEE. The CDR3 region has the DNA TGTGCCAGCAGCTTGGGAGGTTCCTCCTACGAGCAGTACTTC. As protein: CASSLGGSSYEQYF.

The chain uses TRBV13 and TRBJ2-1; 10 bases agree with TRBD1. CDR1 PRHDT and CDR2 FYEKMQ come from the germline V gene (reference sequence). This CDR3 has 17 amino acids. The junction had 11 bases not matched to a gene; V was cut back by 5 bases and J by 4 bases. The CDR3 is CASSPPTGGDGYNEQFF. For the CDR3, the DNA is TGTGCCAGCAGCCCCCCGACAGGGGGCGATGGATACAATGAGCAGTTCTTC.

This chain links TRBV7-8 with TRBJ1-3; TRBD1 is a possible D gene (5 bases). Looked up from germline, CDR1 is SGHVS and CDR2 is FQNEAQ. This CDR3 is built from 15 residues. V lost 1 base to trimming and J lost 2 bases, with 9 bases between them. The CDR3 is CASSLGSGTGNTIYF. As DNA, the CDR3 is TGTGCCAGCAGCTTAGGTTCAGGGACTGGAAACACCATATATTTT. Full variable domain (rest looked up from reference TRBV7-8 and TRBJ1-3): GAGVSQSPRYKVAKRGQDVALRCDPISGHVSLFWYQQALGQGPEFLTYFQNEAQLDKSGLPSDRFFAERPEGSVSTLKIQRTQQEDSAVYLCASSLGSGTGNTIYFGEGSWLTVV.

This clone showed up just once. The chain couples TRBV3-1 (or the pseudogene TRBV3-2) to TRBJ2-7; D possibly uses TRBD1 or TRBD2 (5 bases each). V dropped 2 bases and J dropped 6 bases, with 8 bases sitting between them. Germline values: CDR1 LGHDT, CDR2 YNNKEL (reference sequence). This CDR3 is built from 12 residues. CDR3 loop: CASSQRDAEQYF. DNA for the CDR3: TGTGCCAGCAGCCAACGGGACGCCGAGCAGTACTTC.

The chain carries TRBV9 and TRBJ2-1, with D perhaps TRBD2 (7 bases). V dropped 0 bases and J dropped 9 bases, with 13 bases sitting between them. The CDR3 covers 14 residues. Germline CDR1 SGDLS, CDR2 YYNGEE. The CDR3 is CASSVAGGWVEQFF. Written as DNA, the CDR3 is TGTGCCAGCAGCGTAGCGGGGGGCTGGGTTGAGCAGTTCTTC.

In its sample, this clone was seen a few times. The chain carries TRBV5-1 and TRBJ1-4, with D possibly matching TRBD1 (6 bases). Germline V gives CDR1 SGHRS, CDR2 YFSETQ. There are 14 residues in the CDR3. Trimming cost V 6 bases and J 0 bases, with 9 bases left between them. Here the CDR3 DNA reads TGCGCCAGCAAGTCAGGGGCAACTAATGAAAAACTGTTTTTT. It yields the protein CASKSGATNEKLFF.

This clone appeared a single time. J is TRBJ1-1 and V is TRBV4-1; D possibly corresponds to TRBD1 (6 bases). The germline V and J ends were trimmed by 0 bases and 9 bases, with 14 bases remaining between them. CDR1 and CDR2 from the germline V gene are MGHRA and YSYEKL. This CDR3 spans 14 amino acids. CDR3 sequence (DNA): TGCGCCAGCAGCCAAGATCAGTTTCGGGACAAAGCTTTCTTT. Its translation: CASSQDQFRDKAFF.

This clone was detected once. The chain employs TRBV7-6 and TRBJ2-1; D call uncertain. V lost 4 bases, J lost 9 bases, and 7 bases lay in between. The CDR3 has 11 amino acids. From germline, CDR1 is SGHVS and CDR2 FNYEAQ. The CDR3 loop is CASSYTTEQFF. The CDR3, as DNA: TGTGCCAGCAGCTATACGACTGAGCAGTTCTTC.

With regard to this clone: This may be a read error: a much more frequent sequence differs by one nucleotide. CDR3 amino acids: CASRKGGYEQYF. The CDR3 nucleotides read TGTGCCAGCAGGAAAGGGGGCTACGAGCAGTACTTC. The chain has TRBV28 and TRBJ2-7; the D gene is possibly TRBD1 (6 bases). Germline V gene sequence: CDR1 MDHEN, CDR2 SYDVKM. This CDR3 comprises 12 residues. V was shortened by 6 bases and J by 3 bases, with 9 bases between the two germline ends.

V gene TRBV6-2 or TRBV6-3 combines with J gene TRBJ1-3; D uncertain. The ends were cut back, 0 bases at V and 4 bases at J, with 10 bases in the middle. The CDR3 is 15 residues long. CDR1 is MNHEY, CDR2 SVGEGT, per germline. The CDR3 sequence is CASSYSILRGNTIYF. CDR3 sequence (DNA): TGTGCCAGCAGTTACTCGATCCTTCGGGGAAACACCATATATTTT.

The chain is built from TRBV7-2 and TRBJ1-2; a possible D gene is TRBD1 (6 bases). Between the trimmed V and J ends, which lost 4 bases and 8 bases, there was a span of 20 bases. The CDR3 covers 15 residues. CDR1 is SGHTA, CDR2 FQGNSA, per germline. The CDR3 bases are TGTGCCAGCAGCTCGACCGGGGGGGGCTGGAACGGCTACACCTTC. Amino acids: CASSSTGGGWNGYTF.

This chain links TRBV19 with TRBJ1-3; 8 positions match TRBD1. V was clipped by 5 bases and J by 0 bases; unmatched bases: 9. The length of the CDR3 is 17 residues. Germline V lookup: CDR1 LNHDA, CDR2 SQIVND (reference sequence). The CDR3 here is CASSALDRALSGNTIYF. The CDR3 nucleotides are TGTGCCAGTAGTGCACTGGACAGGGCACTCTCTGGAAACACCATATATTTT.

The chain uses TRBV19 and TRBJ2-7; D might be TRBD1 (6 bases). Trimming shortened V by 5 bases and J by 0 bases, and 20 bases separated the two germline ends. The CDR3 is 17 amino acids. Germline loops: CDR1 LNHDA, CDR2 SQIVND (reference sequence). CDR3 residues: CASSSSPRQASSYEQYF. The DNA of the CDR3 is TGTGCCAGTAGTTCCTCTCCCAGACAGGCCAGCTCCTACGAGCAGTACTTC.

CDR3 loop: CASSAGQETQYF. CDR3 nucleotide sequence: TGCGCCAGCAGTGCCGGGCAAGAGACCCAGTACTTC. The chain combines TRBV10-1 with TRBJ2-5; the D is unclear. The CDR3 consists of 12 residues. Trimming cost V 4 bases and J 2 bases, with 5 bases left between them. Germline values: CDR1 WNHNN, CDR2 SYGVQD (reference sequence).